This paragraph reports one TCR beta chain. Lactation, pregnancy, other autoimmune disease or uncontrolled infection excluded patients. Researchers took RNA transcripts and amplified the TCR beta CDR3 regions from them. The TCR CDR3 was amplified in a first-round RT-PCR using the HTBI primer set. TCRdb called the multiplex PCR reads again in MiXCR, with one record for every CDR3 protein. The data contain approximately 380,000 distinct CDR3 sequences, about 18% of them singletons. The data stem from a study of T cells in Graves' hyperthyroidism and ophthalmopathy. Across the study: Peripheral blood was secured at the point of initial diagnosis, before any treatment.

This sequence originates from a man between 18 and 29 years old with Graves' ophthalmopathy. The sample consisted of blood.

In DNA, the CDR3 is TGTGCCAGCAGTCCCTCCGGCAGGACCCCGGACATTCAGTACTTC. It is translated as CASSPSGRTPDIQYF. The chain joins TRBV12-3 or TRBV12-4 to TRBJ2-4, with D hard to call. The CDR3 length is 15 residues. Trimming stripped 5 bases from V and 8 bases from J, with 19 bases between.